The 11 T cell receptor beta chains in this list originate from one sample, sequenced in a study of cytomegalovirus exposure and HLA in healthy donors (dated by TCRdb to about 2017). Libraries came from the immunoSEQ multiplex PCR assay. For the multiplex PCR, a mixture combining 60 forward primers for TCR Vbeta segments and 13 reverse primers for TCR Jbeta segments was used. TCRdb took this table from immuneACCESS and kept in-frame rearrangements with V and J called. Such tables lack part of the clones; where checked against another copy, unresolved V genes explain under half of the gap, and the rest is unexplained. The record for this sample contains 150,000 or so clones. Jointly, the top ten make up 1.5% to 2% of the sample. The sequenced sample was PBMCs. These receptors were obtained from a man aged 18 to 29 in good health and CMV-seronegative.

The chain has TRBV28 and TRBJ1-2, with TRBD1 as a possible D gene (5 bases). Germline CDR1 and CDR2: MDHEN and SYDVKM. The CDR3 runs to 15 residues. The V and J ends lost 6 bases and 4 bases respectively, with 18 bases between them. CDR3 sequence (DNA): TGTGCCAGCAGCTCCGGCCAGGGTTTTATCTATGGCTACACCTTC. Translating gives CASSSGQGFIYGYTF.

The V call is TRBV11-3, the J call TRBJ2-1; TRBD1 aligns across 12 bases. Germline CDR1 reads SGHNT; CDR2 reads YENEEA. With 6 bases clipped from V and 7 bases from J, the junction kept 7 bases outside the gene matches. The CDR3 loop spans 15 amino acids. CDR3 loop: CASSRGQGAGNEQFF. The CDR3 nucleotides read TGTGCCAGCAGTAGGGGACAGGGGGCAGGAAATGAGCAGTTCTTC.

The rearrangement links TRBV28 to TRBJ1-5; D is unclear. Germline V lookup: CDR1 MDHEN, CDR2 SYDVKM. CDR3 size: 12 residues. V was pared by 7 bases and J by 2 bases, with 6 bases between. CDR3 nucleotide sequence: TGTGCCAGCATTTCCGGCAATCAGCCCCAGCATTTT. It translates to CASISGNQPQHF.

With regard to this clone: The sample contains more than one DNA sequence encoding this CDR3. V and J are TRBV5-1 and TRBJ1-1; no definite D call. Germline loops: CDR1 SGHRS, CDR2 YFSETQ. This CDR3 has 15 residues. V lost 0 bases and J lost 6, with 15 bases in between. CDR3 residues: CASSLVPLESAEAFF. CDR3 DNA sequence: TGCGCCAGCAGCTTGGTACCATTGGAGAGCGCTGAAGCTTTCTTT.

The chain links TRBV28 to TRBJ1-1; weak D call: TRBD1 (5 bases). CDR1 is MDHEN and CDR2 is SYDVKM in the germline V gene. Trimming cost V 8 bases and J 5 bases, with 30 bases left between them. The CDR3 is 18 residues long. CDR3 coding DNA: TGTGCCAGCCCGCCACCACCTCGGACATCTCGAAGATGGACTGAAGCTTTCTTT. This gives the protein CASPPPPRTSRRWTEAFF.

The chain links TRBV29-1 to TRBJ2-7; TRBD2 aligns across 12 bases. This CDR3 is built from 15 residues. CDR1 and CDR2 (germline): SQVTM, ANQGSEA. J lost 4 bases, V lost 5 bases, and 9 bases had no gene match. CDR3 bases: TGCAGCGTTACCCCCTCTAGCGGGGGGGGTTACGAGCAGTACTTC. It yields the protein CSVTPSSGGGYEQYF.

The CDR3: CASSTTGTGDEQYF. The CDR3 DNA reads as TGTGCCAGTAGCACGACTGGGACAGGGGACGAGCAGTACTTC. This rearrangement joins TRBV19 to TRBJ2-7; 10 positions agree with TRBD1. The J segment lost 5 bases and the V segment lost 6 bases, leaving 7 bases of the junction unmatched. The CDR3 is made up of 14 amino acids. The germline CDR1 and CDR2 sequences are LNHDA and SQIVND (reference sequence).

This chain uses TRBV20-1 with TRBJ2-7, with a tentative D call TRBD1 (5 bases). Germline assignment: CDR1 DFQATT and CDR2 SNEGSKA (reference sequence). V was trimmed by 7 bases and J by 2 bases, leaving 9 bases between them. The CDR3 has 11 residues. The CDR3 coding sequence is TGCAGTGACCAGGGCCCCTACGAGCAGTACTTC. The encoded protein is CSDQGPYEQYF.

The CDR3 nucleotides read TGTGCCAGCACCCAAGGACTGAACACCGGGGAGCTGTTTTTT. It yields the protein CASTQGLNTGELFF. The rearrangement links TRBV7-2 to TRBJ2-2, with D tentatively TRBD2 (5 bases). Trimming took 7 bases from V and 1 from J, leaving 10 bases between them. Germline assignment: CDR1 SGHTA and CDR2 FQGNSA. CDR3 length equals 14 residues.

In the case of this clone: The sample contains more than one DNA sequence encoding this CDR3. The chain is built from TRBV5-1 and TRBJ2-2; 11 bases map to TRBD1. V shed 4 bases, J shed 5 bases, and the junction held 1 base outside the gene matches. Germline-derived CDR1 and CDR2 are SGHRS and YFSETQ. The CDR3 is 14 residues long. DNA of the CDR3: TGCGCCAGCAGCAGGGACAGGGGGACCGGGGAGCTGTTTTTT. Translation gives CASSRDRGTGELFF.

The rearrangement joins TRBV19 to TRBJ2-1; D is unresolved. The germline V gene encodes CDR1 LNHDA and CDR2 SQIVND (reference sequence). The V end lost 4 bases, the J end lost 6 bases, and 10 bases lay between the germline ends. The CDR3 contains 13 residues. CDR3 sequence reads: CASSTGSVNEQFF. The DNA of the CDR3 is TGTGCCAGTAGTACCGGGTCCGTCAATGAGCAGTTCTTC.